This T cell receptor beta chain was found in a study of identical twins. From the 5' RACE reads, TCRdb called clonotypes with MiXCR, one entry per CDR3 protein. The sample lists 450,000 or so distinct CDR3 sequences, under 20% seen once, with roughly an eighth in the top ten. A remark on this clonotype: The antigen remains undetermined.

Study results and limitations: A partial confounding effect on zero-insertion analyses could come from invariant MAIT and iNKT cells.

The receptor was derived from a man aged 45 to 65 in good health. Material for sequencing was naive T cells sorted from blood.

CDR3 bases: TGTGCCATCAGTGAGGAAGGGACAGGGAAAGAAGGAGAGACCCAGTACTTC. This gives the protein CAISEEGTGKEGETQYF. The chain carries TRBV10-3 and TRBJ2-5; 9 bases align to TRBD1. The V gene's germline CDR1 is ENHRY and CDR2 SYGVKD. Trimming removed 2 bases from V and 4 bases from J; junction bases left unmatched: 11. The CDR3 spans 17 residues.